A selection of T cell receptor beta chains follows, all from one sample in a study of blood T cell repertoires in COVID-19. Generated by immunoSEQ multiplex PCR, the TCRdb table keeps only in-frame clones and is missing some. The sample carries roughly 120,000 clones, 75% to 90% recorded once. The sequenced material came from peripheral blood. The receptor set was obtained from a human donor in a cohort sampled during active COVID-19. The CDR3 runs from the conserved cysteine through the conserved F or W. A D gene is named only where the DNA matches it firmly. Some rows have no size entry. The others give once, few or many, or a class for an expanded clone.

once	.	TRBJ1-2	15	TRBV7-2	TGTGCCAGCAGCTTAGTGAGGGGGTCAGGCTATGGCTACACCTTC	CASSLVRGSGYGYTF
.	.	TRBJ2-1	13	TRBV5-4	TGTGCCAGCAGCTTGGGGCGGCACAATGAGCAGTTCTTC	CASSLGRHNEQFF
.	TRBD1	TRBJ1-1	15	TRBV5-4	TGTGCCAGCAGCTTGGAGGCAGGGGGGTACACTGAAGCTTTCTTT	CASSLEAGGYTEAFF
.	.	TRBJ1-1	12	TRBV11-2	TGTGCCAGCAGCTTATCCTATGGGGGGGCTTTCTTT	CASSLSYGGAFF
.	.	TRBJ1-6	15	TRBV18	TGTGCCAGCTCACCAAGCGAGCCTCCCGGTTCACCCCTCCACTTT	CASSPSEPPGSPLHF
.	.	TRBJ1-1	14	TRBV30	TGTGCCTGGACCAGGACACCCATGAACACTGAAGCTTTCTTT	CAWTRTPMNTEAFF
.	.	TRBJ2-4	15	TRBV7-2	TGTGCCAGCAGCCATGCCGGCGGCCTAAGGAACATTCAGTACTTC	CASSHAGGLRNIQYF
.	.	TRBJ2-1	11	TRBV6-5	TGTGCCAGTGACGCGGGGTCGACTCCGTTCTTC	CASDAGSTPFF
.	.	TRBJ2-2	16	TRBV6-5	TGTGCCAGCAGTTACTCGTTACAGGGACGCCCCGGGGAGCTGTTTTTT	CASSYSLQGRPGELFF
.	.	TRBJ1-2	13	TRBV7-9	TGTGCCAGCAGCCCAGCAGGATACTATGGCTACACCTTC	CASSPAGYYGYTF
.	TRBD1	TRBJ1-6	14	TRBV30	TGTGCCTGGAGTGTACGAGGGGGCGGCTCACCCCTCCACTTT	CAWSVRGGGSPLHF
few	TRBD1	TRBJ2-2	18	TRBV27	TGTGCCAGCAGCCTCGCTCGACAGGGGGCTCCGAACACCGGGGAGCTGTTTTTT	CASSLARQGAPNTGELFF
once	TRBD2	TRBJ2-3	15	TRBV7-2	TGTGCCAGCAGCGGGGGACTAGCGAGACCAGATACGCAGTATTTT	CASSGGLARPDTQYF
.	TRBD1	TRBJ2-3	16	TRBV2	TGTGCCAGCAGTGGGCGACAGGGGGCTCGCACAGATACGCAGTATTTT	CASSGRQGARTDTQYF
.	TRBD1	TRBJ1-2	13	TRBV12-3/TRBV12-4	TGTGCCAGCAGTCCGACAGGGAGACACGGCTACACCTTC	CASSPTGRHGYTF
.	.	TRBJ1-3	13	TRBV12-5	TGTGCTAGTGGTCCCGGTATGGGAAACACCATATATTTT	CASGPGMGNTIYF
.	TRBD2	TRBJ2-5	16	TRBV7-3	TGTGCCAGCAGCCCCTTCCCTAGCGGGGGCTTTGAGACCCAGTACTTC	CASSPFPSGGFETQYF
.	TRBD2	TRBJ2-5	15	TRBV28	TGTGCCAGCAGTTCGCGACTAGCTGCCATTGGAACCCAGTACTTC	CASSSRLAAIGTQYF
.	TRBD1	TRBJ1-2	17	TRBV4-3	TGCGCCAGCAGCCAAGATTCCGGGACAGGGAGATACTATGGCTACACCTTC	CASSQDSGTGRYYGYTF
.	TRBD1	TRBJ1-1	14	TRBV9	TGTGCCAGCAGCTCCGGACAGGGGAACACTGAAGCTTTCTTT	CASSSGQGNTEAFF
.	.	TRBJ2-7	15	TRBV5-4	TGTGCCAGCAGACTGAGCACGCAAACCCCCTACGAGCAGTACTTC	CASRLSTQTPYEQYF
.	TRBD2	TRBJ2-1	17	TRBV5-1	TGCGCCAGCAGCTTGGAAGCGGGGATGGGCTCCTACAATGAGCAGTTCTTC	CASSLEAGMGSYNEQFF
few	.	TRBJ1-2	15	TRBV6-5	TGTGCCAGCAGAAACCCGGGAAAGACTAACTATGGCTACACCTTC	CASRNPGKTNYGYTF
few	TRBD1	TRBJ1-3	17	TRBV7-8	TGTGCCAGCAGCTCCTACAGGGGATCCGGTTACGGAAACACCATATATTTT	CASSSYRGSGYGNTIYF
once	TRBD1	TRBJ1-2	14	TRBV6-5	TGTGCCAGCAGTTACTCGGACAGGTCATATGGCTACACCTTC	CASSYSDRSYGYTF
once	.	TRBJ2-3	15	TRBV9	TGTGCCAGCAGCGTAGGCCCGGTAAGCACAGATACGCAGTATTTT	CASSVGPVSTDTQYF
.	.	TRBJ1-1	14	TRBV18	TGTGCCAGCTCACCTGGGGGGGGTCTCACTGAAGCTTTCTTT	CASSPGGGLTEAFF
many	.	TRBJ1-2	12	TRBV5-6	TGTGCCAGCAGCTTGGAGACTTATGGCTACACCTTC	CASSLETYGYTF
few	TRBD2	TRBJ2-3	16	TRBV9	TGTGCCAGCAGCGTAGTTGCGGGGGAAACCACAGATACGCAGTATTTT	CASSVVAGETTDTQYF
once	TRBD1	TRBJ1-4	14	TRBV5-1	TGCGCCAGCAGCTTGGGACAGGGCTTAGAAAAACTGTTTTTT	CASSLGQGLEKLFF
few	TRBD2	TRBJ2-3	15	TRBV6-4	TGTGCCAGCAGTCTCCTAGGAGGGGAGGGGGATACGCAGTATTTT	CASSLLGGEGDTQYF
.	.	TRBJ1-1	12	TRBV19	TGTGCCAGTACCAGCGCAAGAACTGAAGCTTTCTTT	CASTSARTEAFF
.	.	TRBJ2-1	16	TRBV15	TGTGCCACCAGCAGAGATGGGCGGGCCATGTCAAATGAGCAGTTCTTC	CATSRDGRAMSNEQFF
.	TRBD2	TRBJ2-1	15	TRBV7-9	TGTGCCAGCACCCAGACTAGCGGGGGCTACAATGAGCAGTTCTTC	CASTQTSGGYNEQFF
.	TRBD1	TRBJ2-4	12	TRBV12-3/TRBV12-4	TGTGCCAGCAGTCCCGGACAGGGGGGAGGGTACTTC	CASSPGQGGGYF
.	TRBD1	TRBJ1-2	15	TRBV23-1	TGCGCCAGCAGTCAATCGGAGACAGGGGGCTATGGCTACACCTTC	CASSQSETGGYGYTF
.	TRBD2	TRBJ2-3	17	TRBV5-4	TGTGCCAGCAGCTTTGTGGGACTAGCTTTTGGCACAGATACGCAGTATTTT	CASSFVGLAFGTDTQYF
.	.	TRBJ1-2	17	TRBV7-2	TGTGCCAGCAGCTTAAGCCAGGGCCCCCCTTACCTCTATGGCTACACCTTC	CASSLSQGPPYLYGYTF
.	TRBD1	TRBJ1-2	14	TRBV7-9	TGTGCCAGCAGACACGGACAGGGCAACTATGGCTACACCTTC	CASRHGQGNYGYTF
.	.	TRBJ1-2	15	TRBV4-2	TGTGCCAGCAGCCCCCTGGGGGGGGATAACTATGGCTACACCTTC	CASSPLGGDNYGYTF
.	TRBD1	TRBJ1-2	15	TRBV9	TGTGCCAGCAGCGTAACCCCGGGGGACAGGGGGCGCGGTACCTTC	CASSVTPGDRGRGTF
.	.	TRBJ1-6	15	TRBV6-5	TGTGCCGGGCGAATAAGCGGCGGACCGAATTCACCCCTCCACTTT	CAGRISGGPNSPLHF
.	TRBD1	TRBJ1-3	16	TRBV19	TGTGCCAGTAGTACGGGACAGGTCGACTCTGGAAACACCATATATTTT	CASSTGQVDSGNTIYF
.	.	TRBJ1-3	15	TRBV6-6	TGTGCCAGCCAGGGGAGCAGGGCATCTGGAAACACCATATATTTT	CASQGSRASGNTIYF
.	TRBD1	TRBJ1-2	14	TRBV5-4	TGTGCCAGCAGCTTAGGGGGCTTCGGTTATGGCTACACCTTC	CASSLGGFGYGYTF
.	TRBD1	TRBJ2-7	14	TRBV5-4	TGTGCCAGCAGCGCGACAGGGGGTTGGGACGAGCAGTACTTC	CASSATGGWDEQYF
.	TRBD1	TRBJ1-4	16	TRBV7-9	TGTGCCAGCAGCTTAGGACAGACAGGGCCCTTGGAAAAACTGTTTTTT	CASSLGQTGPLEKLFF
.	.	TRBJ2-1	13	TRBV29-1	TGCAGCGCAAATCTAGGCTCCTACAATGAGCAGTTCTTC	CSANLGSYNEQFF
.	.	TRBJ2-3	14	TRBV7-2	TGTGCCAGCAGCTACCTGGGGCCCCCAGATACGCAGTATTTT	CASSYLGPPDTQYF